This T cell receptor beta chain is from a study of cytomegalovirus exposure and HLA in healthy donors. Study observations and caveats: Upon later analysis, HLA-associated TCR beta chains proved more clonally expanded than other, equally common chains. TRBV6-2, TRBV6-3 and some other V segments were excluded as indistinguishable. With later analysis, a missense DCLRE1C variant became linked to TCR beta V- and J-gene trimming.

Notes on this clone: The antigen is not known.

Researchers ran the PCR with 60 Vbeta and 13 Jbeta primers. Original processing notes: There were about 80 million unique TCR beta chains by a later count, and approximately 11 million of them were shared. Some clones are missing from TCRdb's copy, which holds only in-frame ones; the method was immunoSEQ multiplex PCR. The V and J calls and the clone size are those of that table, but D and trimming were determined from the DNA. The data show under 200,000 clones, around 80% seen once. The CDR3 totals 15 residues. Trimming took 6 bases from V and 4 from J, leaving 18 bases between them. Germline loops: CDR1 MNHNY, CDR2 SVGAGI (reference sequence).

The chain is built from TRBV6-6 and TRBJ1-2; D is possibly TRBD1 (6 bases). The clonotype originates from a human donor in good health. Sequencing used PBMCs. The CDR3 region has the DNA TGTGCCAGCAGGGGCAACAGGGATGTAGGCTATGGCTACACCTTC. This codes for CASRGNRDVGYGYTF.